This T cell receptor (beta chain) was found in a study of shared clonotypes between healthy human individuals. Overall study findings and caveats: Naive subsets, compared against memory subsets, generally had larger estimated richness values.

Generated by immunoSEQ multiplex PCR, the TCRdb table keeps only in-frame clones and is missing some. The sample yields more than 2,000,000 clones, approximately 94% seen once. Trimming left V 5 bases short and J 5 bases short, with 4 bases between. CDR3 length equals 10 residues. In germline, CDR1 is SEHNR, CDR2 FQNEAQ (reference sequence). With respect to this clone: No antigen is known for it.

The TCR was taken from a man in his late teens or twenties in good health. The chain couples TRBV7-9 to TRBJ2-7; D remains unclear. The material sequenced was naive CD4+ T cells sorted from blood. The subset denotes: CD45RA+ positively selected. The CDR3 sequence: CASSGHEQYF. The CDR3 DNA is TGTGCCAGCAGCGGACACGAGCAGTACTTC.